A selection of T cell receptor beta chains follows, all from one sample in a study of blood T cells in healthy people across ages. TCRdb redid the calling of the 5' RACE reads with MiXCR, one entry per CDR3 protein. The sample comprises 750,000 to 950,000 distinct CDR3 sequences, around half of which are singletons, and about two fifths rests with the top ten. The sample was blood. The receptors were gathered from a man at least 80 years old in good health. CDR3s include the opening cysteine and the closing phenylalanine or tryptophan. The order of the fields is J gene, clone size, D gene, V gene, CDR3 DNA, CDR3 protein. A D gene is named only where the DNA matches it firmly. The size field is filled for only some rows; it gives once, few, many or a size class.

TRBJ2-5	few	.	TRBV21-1	TGTGCCAGCAGCAAAGGCGCAGGGGGTGAGGAGACCCAGTACTTC	CASSKGAGGEETQYF
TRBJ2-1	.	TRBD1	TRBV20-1	TGCAGTGCTACCCGGGACAGGAAAGAGGCCCAGTTCTTC	CSATRDRKEAQFF
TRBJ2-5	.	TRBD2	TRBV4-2	TGTGCCAGCAGCCAGGTTTCTAGCGGAACTTACCAAGAGACCCAGTACTTC	CASSQVSSGTYQETQYF
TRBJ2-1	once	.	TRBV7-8	TGTGCCAGCAGCTTAGTCGCGGGACGTAGCTATGAGCAGTTCTTC	CASSLVAGRSYEQFF
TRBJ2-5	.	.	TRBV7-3	TGTGCCAGCAGCTTAAGTAGATTCCCGGGGGAGACCCAGTACTTC	CASSLSRFPGETQYF
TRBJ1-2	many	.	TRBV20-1	TGCAGTGCTCCGGGACAAAACTATGGCTACACCTTC	CSAPGQNYGYTF
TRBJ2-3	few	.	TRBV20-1	TGCAGTGCCCCCGGCCAGCATCACACAGATACGCAGTATTTT	CSAPGQHHTDTQYF
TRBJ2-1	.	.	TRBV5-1	TGCGCCAGCAAGGTGGAACTCGGGGGTAATGAGCAGTTCTTC	CASKVELGGNEQFF
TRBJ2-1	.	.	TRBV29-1	TGCAGCGGTGGGGGTACCTTCTACAATGAGCAGTTCTTC	CSGGGTFYNEQFF
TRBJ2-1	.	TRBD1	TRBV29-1	TGCAGCGTGGACAGGGACAGGGAAGACAATGAGCAGTTCTTC	CSVDRDREDNEQFF
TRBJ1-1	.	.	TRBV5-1	TGCGCCAGCAGCTTGTCGACCTTGGCAACGTCGGCTGAAGCTTTCTTT	CASSLSTLATSAEAFF
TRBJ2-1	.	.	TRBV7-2	TGTGCCAGCAGCCTCATACGGTCTACCACAAGGGAGCAGTTCTTC	CASSLIRSTTREQFF
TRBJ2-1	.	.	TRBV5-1	TGCGCCCCTATCAGGGAAGACAATGAGCAGCTCTTC	CAPIREDNEQLF
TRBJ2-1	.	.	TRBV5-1	TGCGCCAGCAGCCCCGCGGCGGCGGGTTTCTCCTACAATGAGCAGTTCTTC	CASSPAAAGFSYNEQFF
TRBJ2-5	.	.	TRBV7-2	TGTGCCAGCAGCTTAGACGGTTGGGAACAAGAGACCCAGTACTTC	CASSLDGWEQETQYF
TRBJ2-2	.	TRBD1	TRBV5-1	TGCGCCAGCAGCCCCCGGGACAGGGACACCGGGGAGCTGTTTTTT	CASSPRDRDTGELFF
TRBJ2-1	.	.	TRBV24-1	TGTGCCACCAGTGGCCCGGGGGGGCAGGGGGGTTGGAATGAGCAGTTCTTC	CATSGPGGQGGWNEQFF
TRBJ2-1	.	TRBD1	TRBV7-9	TGTGCCAGCAGCCGATTCTTACCCGACAGGGACAATGAGCAGTTCTTC	CASSRFLPDRDNEQFF
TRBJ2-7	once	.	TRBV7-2	TGTGCCAGCAGCTTAGTGCCGCAGAGCTACGAGCAGTACTTC	CASSLVPQSYEQYF
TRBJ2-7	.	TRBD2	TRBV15	TGTGCCACCAGCCGCGGACTAGCGCCGACCTACAATGAGCAGTACTTC	CATSRGLAPTYNEQYF
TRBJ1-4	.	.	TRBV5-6	TGTGCCAGCAGCGGTATGGGGGGGGTTGAAAAACTGTTTTTT	CASSGMGGVEKLFF
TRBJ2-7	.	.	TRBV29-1	TGCAGCGTTGCAGGGGCCTACGAGCAGTACTTC	CSVAGAYEQYF
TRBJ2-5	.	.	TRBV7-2	TGTGCCAACAGGCGGACAGAACAAGAGACCCAGTACTTC	CANRRTEQETQYF